This TCR beta chain appears in the sequencing data of a study of beta chain features in type 1 diabetes. The study's findings and limits: Moderately but significantly shorter TCRB CDR3s were found in Type 1 diabetes patients in all four CD4+ subsets.

The germline V and J ends were trimmed by 2 bases and 0 bases, with 18 bases remaining between them. Germline V lookup: CDR1 SGDLS, CDR2 YYNGEE. The CDR3 sequence is 19 residues long. To note about this clone: Its antigen is not identified.

Expressed TCRB transcripts were sequenced because the entire RNA isolate underwent reverse transcription. The data were produced by immunoSEQ multiplex PCR, yet TCRdb's version contains in-frame clones alone and is incomplete. Seen here are some 700,000 clones, under 15% observed once, and the top ten hold roughly 0.022%. Sequenced: naive CD4+ T cells from blood. The chain joins TRBV9 to TRBJ2-6; D is uncertain. The TCR sequence derives from a man in his late teens or twenties with type 1 diabetes. In DNA form, the CDR3 reads TGTGCCAGCAGCGTTTCACACCCTCAACGTCTCTCTGGGGCCAACGTCCTGACTTTC. It encodes CASSVSHPQRLSGANVLTF. The whole variable domain, remainder taken from reference TRBV9 and TRBJ2-6, is DSGVTQTPKHLITATGQRVTLRCSPRSGDLSVYWYQQSLDQGLQFLIQYYNGEERAKGNILERFSAQQFPDLHSELNLSSLELGDSALYFCASSVSHPQRLSGANVLTFGAGSRLTVL.